The 12 T cell receptor beta chains below all came from one sample that was sequenced in a study of shared clonotypes between healthy human individuals. Sequenced by immunoSEQ multiplex PCR; TCRdb stores in-frame clones only, minus some. The sample has roughly 1.4 million clones, approximately 98.5% seen once. The sequenced material came from naive CD4+ T cells sorted from blood. Subset denoted: CD45RA+ positively selected. The receptors stem from a man aged 30 to 45 in good health.

The chain couples TRBV15 to TRBJ2-5, with 8 bases lining up with TRBD2. The CDR3 contains 14 residues. After removal of 3 bases from V and 2 bases from J, the junction contained 2 bases not matched to a gene. The germline CDR1 and CDR2 sequences are LNHNV and YYDKDF (reference sequence). Here the CDR3 DNA reads TGTGCCACCAGCAGGGGACTAGAACAAGAGACCCAGTACTTC. Its translation is CATSRGLEQETQYF.

The chain uses TRBV28 and TRBJ1-5; 7 bases are shared with TRBD1. CDR1 is MDHEN and CDR2 is SYDVKM in the germline V gene. V lost 2 bases, J lost 10 bases, and 5 bases stayed unmatched. This CDR3 region has 13 residues. The CDR3 bases are TGTGCCAGCAGTTTACGACAGGGAGGACCCCAGCATTTT. Translating it yields CASSLRQGGPQHF.

This chain uses TRBV6-5 with TRBJ1-1; D may be TRBD1 (5 bases). Germline V lookup: CDR1 MNHEY, CDR2 SVGAGI. The CDR3 has 13 residues. The germline V and J ends were trimmed by 6 bases and 4 bases, with 12 bases remaining between them. The CDR3: CASRGAGSTEAFF. The CDR3, as DNA: TGTGCCAGCAGAGGGGCAGGGTCCACTGAAGCTTTCTTT.

The DNA of the CDR3 is TGTGCCAGCAGCGTAGAGGCTAGCGGGAGGGGTGCAGATACGCAGTATTTT. This codes for CASSVEASGRGADTQYF. The rearrangement links TRBV9 to TRBJ2-3; 12 nucleotides match TRBD2. Germline CDR1 reads SGDLS; CDR2 reads YYNGEE. The V segment lost 0 bases and the J segment 4 bases; nucleotides outside the gene matches: 6. CDR3 length equals 17 residues.

The sample holds one count of this clone. The rearrangement joins TRBV6-1 to TRBJ2-2; no reliable D call. This CDR3 contains 14 residues. V was clipped by 3 bases and J by 2 bases, with 7 bases between them. Per germline, CDR1 MNHNS and CDR2 SASEGT. The CDR3, as DNA: TGTGCCAGCAGTGAGTTAAGCAACACCGGGGAGCTGTTTTTT. Its protein product is CASSELSNTGELFF.

The chain uses TRBV28 and TRBJ1-4, with 10 bases identical to TRBD1. Losses at the gene ends were 6 bases for V and 8 bases for J; bases not matched to a gene: 6. Per the germline V gene, CDR1 is MDHEN and CDR2 is SYDVKM. The CDR3 contains 14 residues. CDR3 residues: CASSSGTGEEKLFF. The CDR3 nucleotides read TGTGCCAGCAGCTCCGGGACAGGGGAAGAAAAACTGTTTTTT.

The CDR3 region has the DNA TGCGCCAGCAGCTTGGCCGAGGGGGCTGGCATCTACAATGAGCAGTTCTTC. This translates into CASSLAEGAGIYNEQFF. The chain uses TRBV5-1 and TRBJ2-1; TRBD1 matches 7 bases. Per germline, CDR1 SGHRS and CDR2 YFSETQ. The CDR3 runs to 17 residues. V lost 0 bases, J lost 3 bases, and 9 bases stayed unmatched.

The rearrangement links TRBV15 to TRBJ2-7; the D is unclear. Germline CDR1 LNHNV, CDR2 YYDKDF (reference sequence). The CDR3 length is 13 residues. The germline V and J ends were trimmed by 5 bases and 6 bases, with 14 bases remaining between them. Written as DNA, the CDR3 is TGTGCCACCAGCGACCGACGGACCGTCGAGCAGTACTTC. The encoded protein is CATSDRRTVEQYF.

This clone was seen only once. This chain joins TRBV5-4 and TRBJ1-1; the D gene is possibly TRBD1 (6 bases). V lost 4 bases and J 1 base, leaving 11 bases between the germline ends. The CDR3 length is 14 residues. Germline lookup yields CDR1 SGHNT and CDR2 YYREEE (reference sequence). The CDR3: CASSVPGQNTEAFF. CDR3 nucleotide sequence: TGTGCCAGCAGCGTGCCGGGACAGAACACTGAAGCTTTCTTT.

This sequence joins TRBV5-4 and TRBJ2-1; D unclear. The germline V gene encodes CDR1 SGHNT and CDR2 YYREEE (reference sequence). Trimming took off 4 bases at V and 10 bases at J, with 15 bases between the two ends. The CDR3 contains 13 residues. The CDR3 protein is CASSPKSSLEQFF. The CDR3 coding sequence is TGTGCCAGCAGCCCCAAATCTAGTCTCGAGCAGTTCTTC.

This sequence joins TRBV11-2 and TRBJ2-2; D gene unclear. The CDR3 contains 15 residues. In germline, CDR1 is SGHAT, CDR2 FQNNGV. The V end lost 2 bases, the J end lost 3 bases, and 10 bases lay between the germline ends. CDR3 protein: CASSLRQTYTGELFF. The CDR3 DNA follows: TGTGCCAGCAGCTTAAGGCAGACCTACACCGGGGAGCTGTTTTTT.

J is TRBJ2-3 and V is TRBV2; 11 bases map to TRBD2. V was clipped by 0 bases and J by 5 bases; unmatched bases: 10. CDR1 SNHLY and CDR2 FYNNEI come from the germline V gene. The CDR3 extends over 18 amino acids. CDR3 bases: TGTGCCAGCAGTGAAGCGCTTCTAGCGGGAGGTCGAGGAGATACGCAGTATTTT. Amino acid sequence: CASSEALLAGGRGDTQYF.